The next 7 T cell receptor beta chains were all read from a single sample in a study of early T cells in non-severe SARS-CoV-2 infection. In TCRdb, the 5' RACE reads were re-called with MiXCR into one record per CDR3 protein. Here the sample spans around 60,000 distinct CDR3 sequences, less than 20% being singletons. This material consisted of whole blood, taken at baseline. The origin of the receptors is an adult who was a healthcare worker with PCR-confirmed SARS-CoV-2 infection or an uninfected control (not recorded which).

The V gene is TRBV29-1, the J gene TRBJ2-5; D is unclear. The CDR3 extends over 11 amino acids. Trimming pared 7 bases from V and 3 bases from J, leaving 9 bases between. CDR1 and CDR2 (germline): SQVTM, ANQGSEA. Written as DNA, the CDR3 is TGCAGCGGTGCCCGGAAAGAGACCCAGTACTTC. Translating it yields CSGARKETQYF.

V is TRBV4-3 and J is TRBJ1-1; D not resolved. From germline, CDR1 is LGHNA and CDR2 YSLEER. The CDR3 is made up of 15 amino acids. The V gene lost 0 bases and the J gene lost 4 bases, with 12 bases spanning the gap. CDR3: CASSQDSREGTEAFF. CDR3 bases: TGCGCCAGCAGCCAAGATTCCCGGGAGGGCACTGAAGCTTTCTTT.

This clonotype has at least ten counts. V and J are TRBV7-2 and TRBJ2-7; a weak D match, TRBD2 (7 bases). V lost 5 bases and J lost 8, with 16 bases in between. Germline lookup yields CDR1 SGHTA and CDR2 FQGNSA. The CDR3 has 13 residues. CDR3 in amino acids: CASSPRGGRKQYF. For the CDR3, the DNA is TGTGCCAGCAGCCCGAGGGGGGGGCGTAAGCAGTACTTC.

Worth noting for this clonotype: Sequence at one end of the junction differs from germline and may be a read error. The CDR3 here is CVSSPEYLNTEAFF. The CDR3 DNA sequence: TGTGTCAGCTCACCGGAGTATCTGAATACTGAAGCTTTCTTT. J is TRBJ1-1 and V is TRBV18; D is ambiguous. The CDR3 runs 14 residues. Looked up from germline, CDR1 is KGHSH and CDR2 is LQKENI.

CDR3 sequence reads: CASSLNTGDTEAFF. The DNA for the CDR3 is TGTGCCAGCTCACTGAACACAGGGGACACTGAAGCTTTCTTT. This rearrangement joins TRBV18 to TRBJ1-1; 7 nucleotides match TRBD1. The ends lost 4 bases at V and 3 bases at J; junction bases unmatched: 5. Germline-derived CDR1 and CDR2 are KGHSH and LQKENI. The CDR3 length is 14 residues.

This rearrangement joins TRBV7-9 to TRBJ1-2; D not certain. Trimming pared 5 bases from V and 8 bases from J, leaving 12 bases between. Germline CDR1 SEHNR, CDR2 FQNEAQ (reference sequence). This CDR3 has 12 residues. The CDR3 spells CASSPKAGGYTF. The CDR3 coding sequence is TGTGCCAGCAGCCCCAAGGCGGGAGGCTACACCTTC.

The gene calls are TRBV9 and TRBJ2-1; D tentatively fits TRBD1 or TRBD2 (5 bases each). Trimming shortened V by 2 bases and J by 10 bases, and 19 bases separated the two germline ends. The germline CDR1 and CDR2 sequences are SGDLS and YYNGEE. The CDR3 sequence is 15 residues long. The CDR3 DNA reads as TGTGCCAGCAGCGTCCGGGACCAAACACAAGTAGAGCAGTTCTTC. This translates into CASSVRDQTQVEQFF.